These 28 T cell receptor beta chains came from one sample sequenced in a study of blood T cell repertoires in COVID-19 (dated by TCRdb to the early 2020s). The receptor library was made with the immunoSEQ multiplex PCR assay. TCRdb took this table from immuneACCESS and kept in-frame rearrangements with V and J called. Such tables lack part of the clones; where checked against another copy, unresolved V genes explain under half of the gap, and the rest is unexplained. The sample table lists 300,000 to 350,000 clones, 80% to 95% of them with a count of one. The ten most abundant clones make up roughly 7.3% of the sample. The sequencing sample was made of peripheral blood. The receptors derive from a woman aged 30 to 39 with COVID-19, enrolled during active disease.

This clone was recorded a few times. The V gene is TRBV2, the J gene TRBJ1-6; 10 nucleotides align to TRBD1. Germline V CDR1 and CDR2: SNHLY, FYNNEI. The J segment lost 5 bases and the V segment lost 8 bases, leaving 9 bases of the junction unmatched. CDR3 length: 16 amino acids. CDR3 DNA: TGTGCCAGCGTGGACAGGGGGGTTTGGGATAATTCACCCCTCCACTTT. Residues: CASVDRGVWDNSPLHF.

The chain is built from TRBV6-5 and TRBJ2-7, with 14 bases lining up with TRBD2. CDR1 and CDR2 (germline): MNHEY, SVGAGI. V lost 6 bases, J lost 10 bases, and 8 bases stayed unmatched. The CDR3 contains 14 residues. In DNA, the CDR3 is TGTGCCAGCAGCAACGGACTAGCGGGAGGTCGACAGTACTTC. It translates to CASSNGLAGGRQYF.

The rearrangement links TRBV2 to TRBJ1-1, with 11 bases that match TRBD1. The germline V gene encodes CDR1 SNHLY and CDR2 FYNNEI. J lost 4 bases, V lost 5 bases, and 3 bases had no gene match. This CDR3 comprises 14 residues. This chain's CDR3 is CASSPGTGGTEAFF. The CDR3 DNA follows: TGTGCCAGCAGTCCCGGGACAGGGGGCACTGAAGCTTTCTTT.

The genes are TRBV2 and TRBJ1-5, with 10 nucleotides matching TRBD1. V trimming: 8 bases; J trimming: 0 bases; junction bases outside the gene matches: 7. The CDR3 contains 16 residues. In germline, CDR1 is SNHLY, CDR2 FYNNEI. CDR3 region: CASVRDRGYSNQPQHF. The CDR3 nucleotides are TGTGCCAGCGTTAGGGACAGGGGATATAGCAATCAGCCCCAGCATTTT.

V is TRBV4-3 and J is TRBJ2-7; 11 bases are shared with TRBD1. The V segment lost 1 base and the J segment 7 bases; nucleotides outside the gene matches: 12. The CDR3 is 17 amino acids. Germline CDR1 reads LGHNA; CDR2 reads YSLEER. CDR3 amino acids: CASSQVRGQGEWVEQYF. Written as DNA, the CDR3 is TGCGCCAGCAGCCAAGTCCGGGGACAGGGGGAATGGGTGGAGCAGTACTTC.

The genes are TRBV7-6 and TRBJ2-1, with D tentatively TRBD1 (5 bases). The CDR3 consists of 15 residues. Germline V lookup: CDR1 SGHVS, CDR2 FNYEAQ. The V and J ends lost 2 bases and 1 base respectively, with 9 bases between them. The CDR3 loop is CASSLRAGSYNEQFF. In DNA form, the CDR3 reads TGTGCCAGCAGCTTAAGGGCAGGGTCCTACAATGAGCAGTTCTTC.

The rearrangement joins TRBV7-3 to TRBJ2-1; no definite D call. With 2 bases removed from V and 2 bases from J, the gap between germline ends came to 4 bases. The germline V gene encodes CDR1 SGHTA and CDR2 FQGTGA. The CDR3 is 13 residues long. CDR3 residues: CASSLQTYNEQFF. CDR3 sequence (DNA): TGTGCCAGCAGCTTACAGACCTACAATGAGCAGTTCTTC.

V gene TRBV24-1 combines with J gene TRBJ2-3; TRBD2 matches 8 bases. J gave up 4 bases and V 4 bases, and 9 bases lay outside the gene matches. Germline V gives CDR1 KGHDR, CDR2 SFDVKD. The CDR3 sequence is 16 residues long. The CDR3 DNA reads TGTGCCACCAGTGACACTAGCGGAAAGGGGCCAGATACGCAGTATTTT. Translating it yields CATSDTSGKGPDTQYF.

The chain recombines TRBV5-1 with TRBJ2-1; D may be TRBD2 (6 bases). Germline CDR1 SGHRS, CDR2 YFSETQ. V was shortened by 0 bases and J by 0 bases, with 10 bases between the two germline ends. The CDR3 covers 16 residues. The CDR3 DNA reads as TGCGCCAGCAGCTTGGCGGCGGGGAGCTCCTACAATGAGCAGTTCTTC. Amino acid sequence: CASSLAAGSSYNEQFF.

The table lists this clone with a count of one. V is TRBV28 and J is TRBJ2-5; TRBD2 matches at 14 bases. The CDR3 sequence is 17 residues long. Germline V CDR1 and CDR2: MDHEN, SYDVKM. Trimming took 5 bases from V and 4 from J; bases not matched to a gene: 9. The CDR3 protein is CASSPTGLAGVRETQYF. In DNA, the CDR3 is TGTGCCAGCAGTCCAACGGGACTAGCGGGAGTGAGAGAGACCCAGTACTTC.

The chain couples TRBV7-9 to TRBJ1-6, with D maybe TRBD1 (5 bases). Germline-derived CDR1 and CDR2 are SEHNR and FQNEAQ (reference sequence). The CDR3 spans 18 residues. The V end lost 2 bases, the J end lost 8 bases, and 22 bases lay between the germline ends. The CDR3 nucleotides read TGTGCCAGCAGCTTATGGCAGGGTCCCATAATAGAGGATTCACCCCTCCACTTT. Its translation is CASSLWQGPIIEDSPLHF. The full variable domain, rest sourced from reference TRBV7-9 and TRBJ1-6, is DTGVSQNPRHKITKRGQNVTFRCDPISEHNRLYWYRQTLGQGPEFLTYFQNEAQLEKSRLLSDRFSAERPKGSFSTLEIQRTEQGDSAMYLCASSLWQGPIIEDSPLHFGNGTRLTVT.

The DNA of the CDR3 is TGTGCCAGCACCAGAGGTTTGGGGAACACTGAAGCTTTCTTT. Its translation: CASTRGLGNTEAFF. The chain recombines TRBV6-5 with TRBJ1-1; D remains unclear. V lost 7 bases, J lost 1 base, and 13 bases lay in between. CDR3 length: 14 residues. Germline CDR1 MNHEY, CDR2 SVGAGI.

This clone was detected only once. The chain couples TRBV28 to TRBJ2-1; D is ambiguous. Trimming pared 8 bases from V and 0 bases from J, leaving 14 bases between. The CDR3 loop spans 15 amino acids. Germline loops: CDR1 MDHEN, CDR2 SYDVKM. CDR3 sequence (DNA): TGTGCCAGCCGCCAGACCTGGAGCTCCTACAATGAGCAGTTCTTC. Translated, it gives CASRQTWSSYNEQFF. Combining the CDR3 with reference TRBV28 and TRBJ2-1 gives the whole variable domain DVKVTQSSRYLVKRTGEKVFLECVQDMDHENMFWYRQDPGLGLRLIYFSYDVKMKEKGDIPEGYSVSREKKERFSLILESASTNQTSMYLCASRQTWSSYNEQFFGPGTRLTVL.

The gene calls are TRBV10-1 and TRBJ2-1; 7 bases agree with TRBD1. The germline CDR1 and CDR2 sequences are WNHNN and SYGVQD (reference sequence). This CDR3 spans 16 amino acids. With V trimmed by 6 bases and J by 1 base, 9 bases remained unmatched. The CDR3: CASRKDRDVSYNEQFF. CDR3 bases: TGCGCCAGCAGAAAAGACAGGGACGTATCCTACAATGAGCAGTTCTTC.

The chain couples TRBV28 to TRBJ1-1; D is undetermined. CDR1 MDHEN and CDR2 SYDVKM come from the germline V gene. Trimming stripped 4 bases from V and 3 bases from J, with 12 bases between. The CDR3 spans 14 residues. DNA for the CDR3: TGTGCCAGCAGTTCAGGCGAGCTCTACACTGAAGCTTTCTTT. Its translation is CASSSGELYTEAFF.

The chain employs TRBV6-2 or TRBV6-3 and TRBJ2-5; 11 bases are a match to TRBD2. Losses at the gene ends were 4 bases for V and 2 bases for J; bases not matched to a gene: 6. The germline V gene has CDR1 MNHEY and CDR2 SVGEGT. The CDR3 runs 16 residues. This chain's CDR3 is CASSWPRLAGQETQYF. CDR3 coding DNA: TGTGCCAGCAGTTGGCCGAGACTAGCGGGACAAGAGACCCAGTACTTC.

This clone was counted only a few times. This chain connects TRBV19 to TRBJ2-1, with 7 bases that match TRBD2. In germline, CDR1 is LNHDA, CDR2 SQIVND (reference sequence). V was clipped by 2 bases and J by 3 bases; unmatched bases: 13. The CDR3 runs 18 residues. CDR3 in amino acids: CASSISILGGTIYNEQFF. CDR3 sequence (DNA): TGTGCCAGTAGTATATCGATTTTAGGAGGGACTATCTACAATGAGCAGTTCTTC.

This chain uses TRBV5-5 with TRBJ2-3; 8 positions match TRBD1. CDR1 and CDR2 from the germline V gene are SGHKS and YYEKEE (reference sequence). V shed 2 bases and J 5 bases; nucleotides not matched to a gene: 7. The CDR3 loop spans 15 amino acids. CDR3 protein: CASSFSGTGLDTQYF. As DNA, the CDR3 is TGTGCCAGCAGCTTTTCCGGGACAGGTCTAGATACGCAGTATTTT.

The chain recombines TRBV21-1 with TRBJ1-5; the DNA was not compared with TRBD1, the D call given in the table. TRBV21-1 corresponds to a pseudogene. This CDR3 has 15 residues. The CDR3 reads CASTRDRGKDQPQHF. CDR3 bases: TGTGCCAGCACCAGGGACAGGGGCAAGGATCAGCCCCAGCATTTT.

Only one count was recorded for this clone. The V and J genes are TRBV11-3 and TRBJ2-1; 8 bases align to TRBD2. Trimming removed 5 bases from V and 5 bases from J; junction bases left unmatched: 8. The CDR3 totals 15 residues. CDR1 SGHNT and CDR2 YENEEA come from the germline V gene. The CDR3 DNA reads TGTGCCAGCAGCCCCGGGACTAGAGGCCACAATGAGCAGTTCTTC. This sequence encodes CASSPGTRGHNEQFF.

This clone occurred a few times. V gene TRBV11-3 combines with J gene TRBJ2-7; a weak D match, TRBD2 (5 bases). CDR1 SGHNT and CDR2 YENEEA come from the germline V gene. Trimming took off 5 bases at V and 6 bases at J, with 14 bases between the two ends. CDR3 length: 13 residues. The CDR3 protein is CASSPNGGREQYF. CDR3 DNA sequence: TGTGCCAGCAGCCCCAATGGAGGTCGCGAGCAGTACTTC. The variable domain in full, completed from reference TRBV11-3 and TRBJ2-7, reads EAGVVQSPRYKIIEKKQPVAFWCNPISGHNTLYWYLQNLGQGPELLIRYENEEAVDDSQLPKDRFSAERLKGVDSTLKIQPAELGDSAVYLCASSPNGGREQYFGPGTRLTVT.

CDR3 DNA: TGCAGCTTCACAATTGGGGGACAGCGCAATGAGCAGTTCTTC. Translated: CSFTIGGQRNEQFF. The V call is TRBV29-1, the J call TRBJ2-1, with 7 positions matching TRBD1. The length of the CDR3 is 14 residues. V gave up 8 bases and J gave up 6 bases; unmatched junction bases: 13. Germline V gene sequence: CDR1 SQVTM, CDR2 ANQGSEA.

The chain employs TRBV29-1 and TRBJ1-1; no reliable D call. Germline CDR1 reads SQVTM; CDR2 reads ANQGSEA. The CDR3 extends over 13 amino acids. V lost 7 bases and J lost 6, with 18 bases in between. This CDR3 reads CSGMGGIGAEAFF. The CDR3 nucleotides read TGCAGCGGGATGGGAGGCATTGGCGCTGAAGCTTTCTTT. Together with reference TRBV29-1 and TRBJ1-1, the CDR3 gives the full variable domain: SAVISQKPSRDICQRGTSLTIQCQVDSQVTMMFWYRQQPGQSLTLIATANQGSEATYESGFVIDKFPISRPNLTFSTLTVSNMSPEDSSIYLCSGMGGIGAEAFFGQGTRLTVV.

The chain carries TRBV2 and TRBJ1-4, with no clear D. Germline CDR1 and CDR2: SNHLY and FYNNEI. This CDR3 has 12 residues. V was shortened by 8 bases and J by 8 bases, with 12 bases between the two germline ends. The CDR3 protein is CASGKAAEKLFF. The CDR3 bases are TGTGCCAGCGGCAAGGCGGCAGAAAAACTGTTTTTT. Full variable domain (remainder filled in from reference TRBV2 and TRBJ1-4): EPEVTQTPSHQVTQMGQEVILRCVPISNHLYFYWYRQILGQKVEFLVSFYNNEISEKSEIFDDQFSVERPDGSNFTLKIRSTKLEDSAMYFCASGKAAEKLFFGSGTQLSVL.

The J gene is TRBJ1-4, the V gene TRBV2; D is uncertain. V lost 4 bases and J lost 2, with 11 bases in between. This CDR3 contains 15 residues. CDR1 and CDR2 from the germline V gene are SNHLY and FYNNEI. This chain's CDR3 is CASSAWSGTNEKLFF. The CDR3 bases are TGTGCCAGCAGTGCGTGGTCCGGGACTAATGAAAAACTGTTTTTT. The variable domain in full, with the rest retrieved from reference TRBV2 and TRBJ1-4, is EPEVTQTPSHQVTQMGQEVILRCVPISNHLYFYWYRQILGQKVEFLVSFYNNEISEKSEIFDDQFSVERPDGSNFTLKIRSTKLEDSAMYFCASSAWSGTNEKLFFGSGTQLSVL.

CDR3: CASSFRDGYTF. As DNA, the CDR3 is TGTGCCAGCAGTTTCAGGGATGGCTACACCTTC. The chain recombines TRBV12-3 or TRBV12-4 with TRBJ1-2; the D gene is possibly TRBD1 (5 bases). This CDR3 has 11 amino acids. Trimming left V 3 bases short and J 6 bases short, with 5 bases between.

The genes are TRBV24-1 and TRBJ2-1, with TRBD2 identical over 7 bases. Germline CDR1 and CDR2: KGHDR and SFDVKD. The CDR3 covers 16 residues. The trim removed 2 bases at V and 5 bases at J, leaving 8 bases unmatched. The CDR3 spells CATSDWGGRGDNEQFF. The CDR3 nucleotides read TGTGCCACCAGTGATTGGGGAGGTCGGGGGGACAATGAGCAGTTCTTC.

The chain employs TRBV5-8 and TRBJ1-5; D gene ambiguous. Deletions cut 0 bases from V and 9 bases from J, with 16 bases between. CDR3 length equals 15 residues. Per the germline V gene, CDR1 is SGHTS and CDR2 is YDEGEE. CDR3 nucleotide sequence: TGTGCCAGCAGCTTGGCAGGCCCGGAGCGGTTGCCCCAGCATTTT. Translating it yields CASSLAGPERLPQHF.